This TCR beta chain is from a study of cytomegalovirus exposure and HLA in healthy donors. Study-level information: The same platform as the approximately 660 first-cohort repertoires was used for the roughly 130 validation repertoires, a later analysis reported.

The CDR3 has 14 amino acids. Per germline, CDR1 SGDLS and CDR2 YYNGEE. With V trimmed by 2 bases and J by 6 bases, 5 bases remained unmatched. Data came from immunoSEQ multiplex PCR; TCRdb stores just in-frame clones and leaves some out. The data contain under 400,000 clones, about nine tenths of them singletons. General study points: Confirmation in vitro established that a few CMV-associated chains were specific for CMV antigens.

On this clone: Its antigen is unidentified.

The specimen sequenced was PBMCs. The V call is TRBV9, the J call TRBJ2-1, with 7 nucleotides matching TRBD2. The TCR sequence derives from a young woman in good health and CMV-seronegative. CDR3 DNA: TGTGCCAGCAGCGTGACCGGGACTACCAATGAGCAGTTCTTC. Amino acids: CASSVTGTTNEQFF.